The 2 T cell receptor beta chains listed next were all sequenced from one sample in a study of blood T cell repertoires in COVID-19. Assay: immunoSEQ multiplex PCR; the TCRdb copy retains only in-frame clones and omits some. The data hold around 150,000 clones, with about four fifths observed a single time. The sample comprised peripheral blood. These receptors were obtained from an elderly woman with acute or convalescent COVID-19.

This chain connects TRBV6-1 to TRBJ2-2; TRBD2 matches 10 bases. With 7 bases clipped from V and 5 bases from J, the junction kept 4 bases outside the gene matches. The CDR3 runs to 14 residues. CDR1 and CDR2 from the germline V gene are MNHNS and SASEGT. The CDR3 nucleotides read TGTGCCAGCAAGCGGGGGGGAAAAACCGGGGAGCTGTTTTTT. This codes for CASKRGGKTGELFF.

V is TRBV7-9 and J is TRBJ2-5; 9 bases map to TRBD1. V lost 5 bases, J lost 5 bases, and 6 bases stayed unmatched. Germline V gene lookup returns CDR1 SEHNR and CDR2 FQNEAQ (reference sequence). There are 14 residues in the CDR3. Here the CDR3 DNA reads TGTGCCAGCAGCCCATGGACAGGGGTGGAGACCCAGTACTTC. Its protein is CASSPWTGVETQYF.